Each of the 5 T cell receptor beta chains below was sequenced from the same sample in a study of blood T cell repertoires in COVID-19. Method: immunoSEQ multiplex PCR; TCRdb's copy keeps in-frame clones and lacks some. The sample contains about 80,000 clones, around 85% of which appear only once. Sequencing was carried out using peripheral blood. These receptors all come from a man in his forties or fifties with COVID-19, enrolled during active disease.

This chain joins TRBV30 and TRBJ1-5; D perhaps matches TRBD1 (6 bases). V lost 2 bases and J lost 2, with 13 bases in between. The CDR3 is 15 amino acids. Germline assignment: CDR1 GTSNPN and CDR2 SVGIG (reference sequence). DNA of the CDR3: TGTGCCTGGAGTATTTCAGGGGCAGGCAATCAGCCCCAGCATTTT. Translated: CAWSISGAGNQPQHF.

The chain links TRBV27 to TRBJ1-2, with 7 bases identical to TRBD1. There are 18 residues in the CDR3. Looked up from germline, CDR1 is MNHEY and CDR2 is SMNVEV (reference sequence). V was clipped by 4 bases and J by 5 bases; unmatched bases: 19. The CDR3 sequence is CASSSSPIELSGGYGYTF. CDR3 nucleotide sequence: TGTGCCAGCAGTTCATCCCCTATTGAATTATCAGGGGGATATGGCTACACCTTC.

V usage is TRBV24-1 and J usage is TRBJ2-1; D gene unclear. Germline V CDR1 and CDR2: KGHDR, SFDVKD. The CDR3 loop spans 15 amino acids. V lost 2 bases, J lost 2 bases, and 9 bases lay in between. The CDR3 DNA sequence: TGTGCCACCAGTGATTCGGGTCCGACCTACAATGAGCAGTTCTTC. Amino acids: CATSDSGPTYNEQFF.

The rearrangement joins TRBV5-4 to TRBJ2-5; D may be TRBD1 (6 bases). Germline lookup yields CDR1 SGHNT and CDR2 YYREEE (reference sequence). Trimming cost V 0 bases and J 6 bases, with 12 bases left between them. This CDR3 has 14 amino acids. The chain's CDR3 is CASSLEGVEKTQYF. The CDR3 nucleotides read TGTGCCAGCAGCTTGGAGGGGGTGGAAAAGACCCAGTACTTC.

CDR3 bases: TGCGCCAGCAGCCAGGCCCTCAGTTGGGGCTACACCTTC. Its translation is CASSQALSWGYTF. The chain employs TRBV4-1 and TRBJ1-2; the D is unclear. Germline V gives CDR1 MGHRA, CDR2 YSYEKL. The CDR3 sequence is 13 residues long. V lost 3 bases, J lost 8 bases, and 13 bases lay in between.